Detailed here is one T cell receptor beta chain. This specimen belongs to a study of T-cell memory formation after mild COVID-19. TCRdb re-analysed the 5' RACE reads in MiXCR, keeping a single row per CDR3 protein. The profile shows roughly 200,000 distinct CDR3 sequences, over 20% of them singletons. Germline CDR1 SGHDT, CDR2 YYEEEE. The CDR3 extends over 15 amino acids. Germline trimming cut 4 bases from V and 3 bases from J; bases unmatched to any gene: 5. The TCR sequence derives from an adult woman who had mild COVID-19 (a few samples of this study predate the infection). Cell type and time point are not known. The sample consisted of PBMCs or a T cell subset sorted from them (not recorded which). V and J are TRBV5-6 and TRBJ2-2; 8 nucleotides align to TRBD2. Written as DNA, the CDR3 is TGTGCCAGCAGCCTAACTAGCGGCTACACCGGGGAGCTGTTTTTT. Its protein product is CASSLTSGYTGELFF.